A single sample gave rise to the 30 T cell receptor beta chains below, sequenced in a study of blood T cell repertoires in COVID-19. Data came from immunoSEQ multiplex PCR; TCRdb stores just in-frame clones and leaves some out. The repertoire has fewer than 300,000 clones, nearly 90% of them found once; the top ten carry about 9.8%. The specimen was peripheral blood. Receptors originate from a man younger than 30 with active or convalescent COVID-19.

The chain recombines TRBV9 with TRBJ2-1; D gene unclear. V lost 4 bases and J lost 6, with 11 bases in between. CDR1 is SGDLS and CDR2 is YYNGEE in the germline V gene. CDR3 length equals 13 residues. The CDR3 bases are TGTGCCAGCAGCCCACAAGATACCAATGAGCAGTTCTTC. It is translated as CASSPQDTNEQFF.

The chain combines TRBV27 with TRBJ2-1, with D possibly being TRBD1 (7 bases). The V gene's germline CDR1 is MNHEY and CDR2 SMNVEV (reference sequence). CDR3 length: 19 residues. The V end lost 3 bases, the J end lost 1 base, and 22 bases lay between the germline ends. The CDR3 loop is CASSFGAGGTPRSYNEQFF. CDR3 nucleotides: TGTGCCAGCAGTTTTGGGGCAGGGGGGACACCAAGGTCCTACAATGAGCAGTTCTTC.

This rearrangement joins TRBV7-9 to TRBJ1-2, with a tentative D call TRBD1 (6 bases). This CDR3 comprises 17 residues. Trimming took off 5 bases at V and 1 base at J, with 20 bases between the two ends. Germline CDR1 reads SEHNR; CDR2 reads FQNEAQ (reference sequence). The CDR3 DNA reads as TGTGCCAGCAGCAAAGGGGGACACACCCCAATTAACTATGGCTACACCTTC. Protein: CASSKGGHTPINYGYTF.

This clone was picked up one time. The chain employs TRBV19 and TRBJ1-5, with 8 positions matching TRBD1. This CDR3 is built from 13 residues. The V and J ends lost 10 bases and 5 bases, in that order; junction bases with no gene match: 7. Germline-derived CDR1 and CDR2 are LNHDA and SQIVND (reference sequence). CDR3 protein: CATWTGFDQPQHF. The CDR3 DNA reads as TGTGCCACGTGGACAGGGTTCGATCAGCCCCAGCATTTT.

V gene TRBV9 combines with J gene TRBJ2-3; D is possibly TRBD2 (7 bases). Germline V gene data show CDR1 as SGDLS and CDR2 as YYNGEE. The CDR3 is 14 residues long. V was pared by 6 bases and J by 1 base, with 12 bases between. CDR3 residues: CASKKGGGTDTQYF. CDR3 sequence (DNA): TGTGCCAGCAAAAAAGGGGGGGGCACAGATACGCAGTATTTT.

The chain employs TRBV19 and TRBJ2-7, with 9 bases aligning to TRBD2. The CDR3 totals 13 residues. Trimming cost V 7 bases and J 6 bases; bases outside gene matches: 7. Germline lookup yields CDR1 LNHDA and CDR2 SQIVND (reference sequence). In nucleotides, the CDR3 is TGTGCCAGTACCGGGACAGCGGGGGGCGAGCAGTACTTC. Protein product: CASTGTAGGEQYF. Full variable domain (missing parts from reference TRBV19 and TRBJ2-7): DGGITQSPKYLFRKEGQNVTLSCEQNLNHDAMYWYRQDPGQGLRLIYYSQIVNDFQKGDIAEGYSVSREKKESFPLTVTSAQKNPTAFYLCASTGTAGGEQYFGPGTRLTVT.

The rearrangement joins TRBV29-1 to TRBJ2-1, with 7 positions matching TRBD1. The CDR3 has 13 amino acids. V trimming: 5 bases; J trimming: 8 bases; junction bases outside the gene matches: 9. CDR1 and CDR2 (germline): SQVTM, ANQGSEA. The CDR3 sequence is CSVKGGYGDEQFF. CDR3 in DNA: TGCAGCGTTAAAGGGGGCTATGGGGATGAGCAGTTCTTC.

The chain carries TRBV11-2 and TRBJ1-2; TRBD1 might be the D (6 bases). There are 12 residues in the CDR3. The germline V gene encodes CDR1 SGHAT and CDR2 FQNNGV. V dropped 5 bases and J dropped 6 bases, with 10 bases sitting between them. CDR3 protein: CASSKNRDGYTF. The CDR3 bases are TGTGCCAGCAGCAAAAACAGGGATGGCTACACCTTC.

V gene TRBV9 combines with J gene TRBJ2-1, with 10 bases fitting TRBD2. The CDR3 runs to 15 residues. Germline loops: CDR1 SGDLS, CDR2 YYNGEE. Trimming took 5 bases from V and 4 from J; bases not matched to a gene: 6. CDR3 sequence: CASSPSSGGYNEQFF. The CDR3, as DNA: TGTGCCAGCAGTCCATCTAGCGGGGGATACAATGAGCAGTTCTTC.

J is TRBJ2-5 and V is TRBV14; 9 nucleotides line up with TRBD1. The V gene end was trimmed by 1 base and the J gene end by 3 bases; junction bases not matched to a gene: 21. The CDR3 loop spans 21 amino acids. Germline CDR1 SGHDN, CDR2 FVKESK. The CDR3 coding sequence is TGTGCCAGCAGCCAAGGGGGGCCTGGACAGGGGCAGGCCGCGGTAGAAGAGACCCAGTACTTC. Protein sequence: CASSQGGPGQGQAAVEETQYF. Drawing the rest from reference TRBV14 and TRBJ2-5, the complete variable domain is EAGVTQFPSHSVIEKGQTVTLRCDPISGHDNLYWYRRVMGKEIKFLLHFVKESKQDESGMPNNRFLAERTGGTYSTLKVQPAELEDSGVYFCASSQGGPGQGQAAVEETQYFGPGTRLLVL.

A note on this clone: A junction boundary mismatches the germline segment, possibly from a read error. The CDR3 reads CASTYTEAFF. CDR3 DNA sequence: TGTGCCAGCACTTACACTGAAGCTTTCTTT. J is TRBJ1-1 and V is TRBV6-5, with D uncertain. The germline gives CDR1 MNHEY, CDR2 SVGAGI. The CDR3 loop spans 10 amino acids.

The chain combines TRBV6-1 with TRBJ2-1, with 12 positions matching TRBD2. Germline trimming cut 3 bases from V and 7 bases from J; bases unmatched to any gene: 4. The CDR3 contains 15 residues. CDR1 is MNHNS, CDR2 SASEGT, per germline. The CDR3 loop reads CASSDRTSGINEQFF. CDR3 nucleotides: TGTGCCAGCAGTGACCGGACTAGCGGGATAAATGAGCAGTTCTTC.

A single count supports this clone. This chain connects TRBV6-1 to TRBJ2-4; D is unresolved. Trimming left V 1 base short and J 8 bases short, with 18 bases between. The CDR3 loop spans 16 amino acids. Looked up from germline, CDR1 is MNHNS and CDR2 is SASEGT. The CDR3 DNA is TGTGCCAGCAGTGAAGGTGCCCGTATTTTAGAAGACATTCAGTACTTC. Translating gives CASSEGARILEDIQYF.

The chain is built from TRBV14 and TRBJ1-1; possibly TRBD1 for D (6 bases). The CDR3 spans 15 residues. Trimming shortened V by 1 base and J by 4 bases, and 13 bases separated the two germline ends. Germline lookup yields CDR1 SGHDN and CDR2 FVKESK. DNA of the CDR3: TGTGCCAGCAGCCAAGCTGCAGGGGCGGCCACTGAAGCTTTCTTT. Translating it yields CASSQAAGAATEAFF.

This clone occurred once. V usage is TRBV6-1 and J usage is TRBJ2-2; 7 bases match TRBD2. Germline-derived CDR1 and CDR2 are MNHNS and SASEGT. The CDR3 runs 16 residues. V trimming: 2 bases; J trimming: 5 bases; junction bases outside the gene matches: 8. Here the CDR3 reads CASSEIHQGGTGELFF. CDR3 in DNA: TGTGCCAGCAGTGAAATTCACCAGGGAGGGACCGGGGAGCTGTTTTTT.

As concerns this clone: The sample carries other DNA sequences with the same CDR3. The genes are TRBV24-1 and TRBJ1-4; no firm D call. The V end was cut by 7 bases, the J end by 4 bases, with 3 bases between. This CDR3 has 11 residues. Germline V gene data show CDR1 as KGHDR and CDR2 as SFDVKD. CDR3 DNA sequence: TGTGCCACCAGCTATAATGAAAAACTGTTTTTT. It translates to CATSYNEKLFF.

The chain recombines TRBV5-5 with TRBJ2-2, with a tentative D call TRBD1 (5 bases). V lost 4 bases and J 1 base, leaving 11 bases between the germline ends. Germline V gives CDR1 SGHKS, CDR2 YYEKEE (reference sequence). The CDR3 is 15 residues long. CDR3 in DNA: TGTGCCAGCAGCCCAGGACATAGGAACACCGGGGAGCTGTTTTTT. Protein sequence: CASSPGHRNTGELFF.

The CDR3, as DNA: TGTGCCATCCGAGGCCGCGACGAGCAGTACTTC. Encoded protein: CAIRGRDEQYF. V and J are TRBV12-3 or TRBV12-4 and TRBJ2-7; D gene unclear. Deletions cut 10 bases from V and 5 bases from J, with 12 bases between. There are 11 residues in the CDR3.

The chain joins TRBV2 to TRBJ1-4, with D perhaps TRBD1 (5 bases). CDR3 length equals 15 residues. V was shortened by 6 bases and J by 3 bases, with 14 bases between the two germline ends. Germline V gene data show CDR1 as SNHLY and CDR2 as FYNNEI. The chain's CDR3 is CASSLTGEANEKLFF. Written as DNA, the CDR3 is TGTGCCAGCAGCCTCACAGGCGAAGCTAATGAAAAACTGTTTTTT.

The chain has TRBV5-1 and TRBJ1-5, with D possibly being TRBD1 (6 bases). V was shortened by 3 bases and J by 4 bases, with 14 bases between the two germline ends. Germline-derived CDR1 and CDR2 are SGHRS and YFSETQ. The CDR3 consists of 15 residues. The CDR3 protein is CASSWGPDRNQPQHF. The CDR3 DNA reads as TGCGCCAGCAGCTGGGGGCCCGACAGGAATCAGCCCCAGCATTTT.

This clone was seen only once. CDR3 nucleotide sequence: TGTGCCAGCAGTGCGACCGGGACAGGGGTGATCTATGGCTACACCTTC. It codes for CASSATGTGVIYGYTF. V usage is TRBV6-6 and J usage is TRBJ1-2, with 10 nucleotides matching TRBD1. Germline V gene lookup returns CDR1 MNHNY and CDR2 SVGAGI (reference sequence). V gave up 5 bases and J gave up 4 bases; unmatched junction bases: 10. The CDR3 consists of 16 residues.

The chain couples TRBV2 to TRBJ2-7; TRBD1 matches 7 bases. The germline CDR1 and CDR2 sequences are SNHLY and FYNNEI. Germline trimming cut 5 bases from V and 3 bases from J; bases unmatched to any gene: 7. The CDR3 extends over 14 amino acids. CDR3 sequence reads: CASSRQGVLYEQYF. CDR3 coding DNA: TGTGCCAGCAGTCGTCAGGGGGTCCTCTACGAGCAGTACTTC.

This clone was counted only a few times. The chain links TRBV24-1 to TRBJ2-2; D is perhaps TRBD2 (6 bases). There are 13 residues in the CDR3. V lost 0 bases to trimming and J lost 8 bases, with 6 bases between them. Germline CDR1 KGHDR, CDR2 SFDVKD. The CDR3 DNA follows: TGTGCCACCAGTGATTTGGGGACTGGGGAGCTGTTTTTT. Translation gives CATSDLGTGELFF.

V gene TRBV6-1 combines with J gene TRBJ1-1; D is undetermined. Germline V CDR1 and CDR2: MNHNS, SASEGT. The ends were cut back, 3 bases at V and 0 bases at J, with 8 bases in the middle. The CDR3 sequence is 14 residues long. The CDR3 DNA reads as TGTGCCAGCAGTGACGGGTGGCTGAACACTGAAGCTTTCTTT. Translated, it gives CASSDGWLNTEAFF.

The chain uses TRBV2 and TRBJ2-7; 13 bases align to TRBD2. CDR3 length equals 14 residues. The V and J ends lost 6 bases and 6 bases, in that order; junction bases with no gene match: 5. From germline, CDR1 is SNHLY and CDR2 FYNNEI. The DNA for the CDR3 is TGTGCCAGCAGGGGGACTAGCGGGGTTAGCGAGCAGTACTTC. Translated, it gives CASRGTSGVSEQYF.

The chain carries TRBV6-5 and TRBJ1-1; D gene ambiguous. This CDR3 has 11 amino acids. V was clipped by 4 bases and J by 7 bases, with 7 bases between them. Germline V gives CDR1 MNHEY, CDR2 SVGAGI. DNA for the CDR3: TGTGCCAGCAGTTTAAGACTTGAAGCTTTCTTT. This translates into CASSLRLEAFF.

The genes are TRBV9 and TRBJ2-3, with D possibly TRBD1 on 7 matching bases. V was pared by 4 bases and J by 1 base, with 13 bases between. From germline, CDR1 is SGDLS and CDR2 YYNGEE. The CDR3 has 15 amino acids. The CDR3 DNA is TGTGCCAGCAGCCTAGGAGGGGGCGGCACAGATACGCAGTATTTT. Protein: CASSLGGGGTDTQYF. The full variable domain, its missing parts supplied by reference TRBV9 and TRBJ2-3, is DSGVTQTPKHLITATGQRVTLRCSPRSGDLSVYWYQQSLDQGLQFLIQYYNGEERAKGNILERFSAQQFPDLHSELNLSSLELGDSALYFCASSLGGGGTDTQYFGPGTRLTVL.

CDR3 protein: CASSPNDRMENTEAFF. CDR3 sequence (DNA): TGTGCCAGCAGCCCGAACGACAGGATGGAGAACACTGAAGCTTTCTTT. This rearrangement joins TRBV7-9 to TRBJ1-1; D is perhaps TRBD1 (6 bases). Germline CDR1 is SEHNR and CDR2 is FQNEAQ (reference sequence). Trimming cost V 5 bases and J 1 base, with 17 bases left between them. This CDR3 has 16 residues.

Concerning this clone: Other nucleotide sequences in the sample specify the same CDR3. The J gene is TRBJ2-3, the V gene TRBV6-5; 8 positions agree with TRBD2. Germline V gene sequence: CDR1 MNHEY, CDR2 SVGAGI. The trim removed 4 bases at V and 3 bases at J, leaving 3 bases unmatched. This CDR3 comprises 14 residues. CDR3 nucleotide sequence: TGTGCCAGCAGTTCGGGACTAGTTACAGATACGCAGTATTTT. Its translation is CASSSGLVTDTQYF.

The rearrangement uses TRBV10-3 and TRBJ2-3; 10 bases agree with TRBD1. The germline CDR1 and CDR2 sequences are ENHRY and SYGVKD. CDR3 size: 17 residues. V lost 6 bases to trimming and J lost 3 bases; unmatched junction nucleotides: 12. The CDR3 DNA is TGTGCCATCAGAGAAACGGGACAGGGGACTGGGACAGATACGCAGTATTTT. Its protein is CAIRETGQGTGTDTQYF.